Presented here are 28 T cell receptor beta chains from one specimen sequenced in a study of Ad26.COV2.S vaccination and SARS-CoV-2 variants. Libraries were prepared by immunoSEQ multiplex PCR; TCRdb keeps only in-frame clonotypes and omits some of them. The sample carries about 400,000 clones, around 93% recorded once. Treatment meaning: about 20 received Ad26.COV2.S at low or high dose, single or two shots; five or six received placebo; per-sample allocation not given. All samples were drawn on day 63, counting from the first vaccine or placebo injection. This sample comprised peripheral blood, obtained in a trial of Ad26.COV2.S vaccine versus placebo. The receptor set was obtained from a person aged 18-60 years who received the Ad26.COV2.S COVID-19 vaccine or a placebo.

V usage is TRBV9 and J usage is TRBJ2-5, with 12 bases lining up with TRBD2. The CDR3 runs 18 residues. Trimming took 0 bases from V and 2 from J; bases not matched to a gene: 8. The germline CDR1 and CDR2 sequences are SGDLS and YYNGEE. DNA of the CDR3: TGTGCCAGCAGCGTAGGTCCTAGCGGGGGGGAAGCACAAGAGACCCAGTACTTC. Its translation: CASSVGPSGGEAQETQYF.

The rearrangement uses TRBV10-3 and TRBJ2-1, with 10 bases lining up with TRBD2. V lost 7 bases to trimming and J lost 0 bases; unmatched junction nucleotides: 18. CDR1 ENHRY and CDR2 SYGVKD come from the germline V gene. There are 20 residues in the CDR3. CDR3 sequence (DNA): TGTGCCATCAAGCTCGGTCGGGCTAGCGGGGGCCAAACCTCCTACAATGAGCAGTTCTTC. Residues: CAIKLGRASGGQTSYNEQFF.

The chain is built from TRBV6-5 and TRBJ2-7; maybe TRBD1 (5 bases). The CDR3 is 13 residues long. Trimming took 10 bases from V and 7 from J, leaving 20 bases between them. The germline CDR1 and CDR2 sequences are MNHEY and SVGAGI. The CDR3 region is CATLLDSLGEQYF. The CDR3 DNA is TGTGCCACCCTCCTCGACAGTCTGGGGGAGCAGTACTTC.

The DNA for the CDR3 is TGTGCCAGCAGTTACTCATTCAGGGGGCTTGATGGCTACACCTTC. It codes for CASSYSFRGLDGYTF. The chain combines TRBV6-2 or TRBV6-3 with TRBJ1-2; 8 bases align to TRBD1. This CDR3 comprises 15 residues. The ends lost 0 bases at V and 6 bases at J; junction bases unmatched: 6. Germline V gene data show CDR1 as MNHEY and CDR2 as SVGEGT.

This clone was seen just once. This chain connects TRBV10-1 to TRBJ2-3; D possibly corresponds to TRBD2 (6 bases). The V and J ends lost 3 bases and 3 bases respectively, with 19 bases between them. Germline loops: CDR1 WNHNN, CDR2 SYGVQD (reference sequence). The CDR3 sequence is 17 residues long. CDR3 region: CASSESSQVGSTDTQYF. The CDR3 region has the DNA TGCGCCAGCAGTGAATCGTCACAGGTCGGGAGTACAGATACGCAGTATTTT.

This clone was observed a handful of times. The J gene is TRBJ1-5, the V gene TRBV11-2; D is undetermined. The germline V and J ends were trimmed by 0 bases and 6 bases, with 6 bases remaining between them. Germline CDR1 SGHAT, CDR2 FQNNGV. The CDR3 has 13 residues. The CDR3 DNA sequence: TGTGCCAGCAGCTTAGATCGGCGTCAGCCCCAGCATTTT. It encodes CASSLDRRQPQHF.

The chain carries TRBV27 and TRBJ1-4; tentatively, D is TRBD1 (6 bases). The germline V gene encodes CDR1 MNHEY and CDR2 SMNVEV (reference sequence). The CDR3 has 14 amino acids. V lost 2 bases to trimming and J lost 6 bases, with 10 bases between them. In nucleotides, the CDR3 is TGTGCCAGCAGTTTAACGGGGGCTGATGAAAAACTGTTTTTT. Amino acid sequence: CASSLTGADEKLFF.

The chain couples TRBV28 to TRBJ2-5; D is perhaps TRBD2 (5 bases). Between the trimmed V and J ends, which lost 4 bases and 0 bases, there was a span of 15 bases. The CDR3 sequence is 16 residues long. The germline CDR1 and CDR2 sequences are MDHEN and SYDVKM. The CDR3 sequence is CASSSPQVRDQETQYF. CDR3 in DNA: TGTGCCAGCAGTTCCCCGCAAGTGCGGGACCAAGAGACCCAGTACTTC.

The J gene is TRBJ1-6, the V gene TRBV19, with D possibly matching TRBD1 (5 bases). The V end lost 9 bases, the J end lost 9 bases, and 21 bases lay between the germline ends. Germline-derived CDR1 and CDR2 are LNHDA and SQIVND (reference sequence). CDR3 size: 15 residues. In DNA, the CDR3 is TGTGCCAGCCGAATCTCCCTTGGGGGTGGTTCACCCCTCCACTTT. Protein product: CASRISLGGGSPLHF.

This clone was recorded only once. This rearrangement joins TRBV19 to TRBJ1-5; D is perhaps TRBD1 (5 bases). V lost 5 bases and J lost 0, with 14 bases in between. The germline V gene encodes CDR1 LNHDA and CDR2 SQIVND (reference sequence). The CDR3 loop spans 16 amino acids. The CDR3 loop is CASSASGIYSNQPQHF. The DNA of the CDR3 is TGTGCCAGTAGTGCCTCAGGGATTTATAGCAATCAGCCCCAGCATTTT. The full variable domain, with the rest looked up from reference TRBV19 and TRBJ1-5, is DGGITQSPKYLFRKEGQNVTLSCEQNLNHDAMYWYRQDPGQGLRLIYYSQIVNDFQKGDIAEGYSVSREKKESFPLTVTSAQKNPTAFYLCASSASGIYSNQPQHFGDGTRLSIL.

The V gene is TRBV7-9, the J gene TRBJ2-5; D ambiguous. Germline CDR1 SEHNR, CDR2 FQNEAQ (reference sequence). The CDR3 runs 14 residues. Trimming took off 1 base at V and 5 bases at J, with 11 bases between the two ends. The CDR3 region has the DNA TGTGCCAGCAGCTTAGACGCGACTCGGGAGACCCAGTACTTC. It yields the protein CASSLDATRETQYF.

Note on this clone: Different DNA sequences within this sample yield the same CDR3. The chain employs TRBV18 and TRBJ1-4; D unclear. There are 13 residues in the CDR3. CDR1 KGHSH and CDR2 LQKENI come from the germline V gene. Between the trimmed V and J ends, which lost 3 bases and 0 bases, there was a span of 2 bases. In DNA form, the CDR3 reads TGTGCCAGCTCACCGACAACTAATGAAAAACTGTTTTTT. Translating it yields CASSPTTNEKLFF.

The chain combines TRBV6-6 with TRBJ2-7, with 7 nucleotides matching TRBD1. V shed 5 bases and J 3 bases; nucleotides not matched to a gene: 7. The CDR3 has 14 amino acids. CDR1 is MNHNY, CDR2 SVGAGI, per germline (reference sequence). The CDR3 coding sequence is TGTGCCAGCAGTACGGGACAGAGCGACTACGAGCAGTACTTC. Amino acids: CASSTGQSDYEQYF.

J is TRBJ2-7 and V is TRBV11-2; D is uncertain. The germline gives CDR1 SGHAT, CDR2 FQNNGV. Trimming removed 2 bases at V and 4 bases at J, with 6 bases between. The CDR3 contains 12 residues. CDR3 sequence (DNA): TGTGCCAGCAGCTTAAGGTGGTACGAGCAGTACTTC. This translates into CASSLRWYEQYF.

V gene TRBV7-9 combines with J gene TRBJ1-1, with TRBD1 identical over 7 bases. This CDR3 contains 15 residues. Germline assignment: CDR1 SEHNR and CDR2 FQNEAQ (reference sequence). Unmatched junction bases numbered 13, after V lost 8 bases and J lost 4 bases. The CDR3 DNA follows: TGTGCCAGCGACTCGGGCCTGACAGGGACCACTGAAGCTTTCTTT. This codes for CASDSGLTGTTEAFF.

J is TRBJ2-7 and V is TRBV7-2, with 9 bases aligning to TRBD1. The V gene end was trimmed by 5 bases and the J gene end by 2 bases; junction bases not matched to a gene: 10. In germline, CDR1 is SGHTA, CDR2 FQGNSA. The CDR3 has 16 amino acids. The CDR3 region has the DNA TGTGCCAGCAGCCCACGGGGTGGGACAGGGACCTACGAGCAGTACTTC. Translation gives CASSPRGGTGTYEQYF.

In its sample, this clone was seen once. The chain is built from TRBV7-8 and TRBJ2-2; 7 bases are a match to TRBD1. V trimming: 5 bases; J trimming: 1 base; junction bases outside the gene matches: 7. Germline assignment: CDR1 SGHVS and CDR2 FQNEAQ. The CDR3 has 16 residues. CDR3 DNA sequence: TGTGCCAGCAGCCCAGCCGGGACAGAGAACACCGGGGAGCTGTTTTTT. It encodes CASSPAGTENTGELFF. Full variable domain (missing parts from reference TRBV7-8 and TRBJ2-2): GAGVSQSPRYKVAKRGQDVALRCDPISGHVSLFWYQQALGQGPEFLTYFQNEAQLDKSGLPSDRFFAERPEGSVSTLKIQRTQQEDSAVYLCASSPAGTENTGELFFGEGSRLTVL.

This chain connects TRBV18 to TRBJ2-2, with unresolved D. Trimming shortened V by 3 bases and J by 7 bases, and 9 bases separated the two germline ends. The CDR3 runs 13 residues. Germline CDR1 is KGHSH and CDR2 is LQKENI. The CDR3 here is CASSPGQVGELFF. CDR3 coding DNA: TGTGCCAGCTCACCCGGGCAGGTCGGGGAGCTGTTTTTT. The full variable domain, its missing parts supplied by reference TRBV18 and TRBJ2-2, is NAGVMQNPRHLVRRRGQEARLRCSPMKGHSHVYWYRQLPEEGLKFMVYLQKENIIDESGMPKERFSAEFPKEGPSILRIQQVVRGDSAAYFCASSPGQVGELFFGEGSRLTVL.

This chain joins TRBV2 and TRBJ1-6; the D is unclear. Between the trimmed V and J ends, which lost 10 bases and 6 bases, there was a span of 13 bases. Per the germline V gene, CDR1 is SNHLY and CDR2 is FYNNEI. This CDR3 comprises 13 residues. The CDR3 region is CAIGRSINSPLHF. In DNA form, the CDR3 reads TGTGCCATTGGACGGTCGATTAATTCACCCCTCCACTTT.

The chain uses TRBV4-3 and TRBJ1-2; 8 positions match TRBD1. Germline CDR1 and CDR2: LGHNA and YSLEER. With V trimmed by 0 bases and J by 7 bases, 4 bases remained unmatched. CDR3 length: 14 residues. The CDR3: CASSQDRQGLGYTF. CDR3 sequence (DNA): TGCGCCAGCAGCCAAGATCGACAGGGGCTTGGCTACACCTTC.

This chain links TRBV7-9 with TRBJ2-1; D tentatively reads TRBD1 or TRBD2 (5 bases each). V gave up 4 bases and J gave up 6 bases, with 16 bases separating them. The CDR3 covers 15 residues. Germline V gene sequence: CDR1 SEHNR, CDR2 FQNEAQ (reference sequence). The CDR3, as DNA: TGTGCCAGCAGCTGGGACCTCCGGGACCCCAATGAGCAGTTCTTC. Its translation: CASSWDLRDPNEQFF. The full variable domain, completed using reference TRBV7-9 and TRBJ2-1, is DTGVSQNPRHKITKRGQNVTFRCDPISEHNRLYWYRQTLGQGPEFLTYFQNEAQLEKSRLLSDRFSAERPKGSFSTLEIQRTEQGDSAMYLCASSWDLRDPNEQFFGPGTRLTVL.

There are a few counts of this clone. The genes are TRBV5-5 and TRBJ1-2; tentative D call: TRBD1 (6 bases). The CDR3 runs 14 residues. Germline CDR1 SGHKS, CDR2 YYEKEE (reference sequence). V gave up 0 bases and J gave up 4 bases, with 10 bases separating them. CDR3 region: CASSLDGGFYGYTF. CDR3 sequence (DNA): TGTGCCAGCAGCTTGGATGGGGGCTTCTATGGCTACACCTTC.

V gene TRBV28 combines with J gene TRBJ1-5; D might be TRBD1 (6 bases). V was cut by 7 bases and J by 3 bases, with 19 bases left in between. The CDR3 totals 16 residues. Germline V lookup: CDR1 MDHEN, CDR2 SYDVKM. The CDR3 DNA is TGTGCCAGCACCCCACGGGGGGGCACTATCAATCAGCCCCAGCATTTT. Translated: CASTPRGGTINQPQHF.

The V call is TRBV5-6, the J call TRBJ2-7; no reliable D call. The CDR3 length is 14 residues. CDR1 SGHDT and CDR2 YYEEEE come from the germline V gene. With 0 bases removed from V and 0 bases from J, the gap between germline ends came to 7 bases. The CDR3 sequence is CASSLAPASYEQYF. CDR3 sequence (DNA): TGTGCCAGCAGCTTGGCTCCGGCCTCCTACGAGCAGTACTTC.

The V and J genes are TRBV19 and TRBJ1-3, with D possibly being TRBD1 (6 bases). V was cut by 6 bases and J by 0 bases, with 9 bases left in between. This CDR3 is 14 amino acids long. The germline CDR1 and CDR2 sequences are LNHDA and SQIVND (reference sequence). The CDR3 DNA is TGTGCCAGTAGAGACAGGACCTCTGGAAACACCATATATTTT. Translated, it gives CASRDRTSGNTIYF. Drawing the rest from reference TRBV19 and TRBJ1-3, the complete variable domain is DGGITQSPKYLFRKEGQNVTLSCEQNLNHDAMYWYRQDPGQGLRLIYYSQIVNDFQKGDIAEGYSVSREKKESFPLTVTSAQKNPTAFYLCASRDRTSGNTIYFGEGSWLTVV.

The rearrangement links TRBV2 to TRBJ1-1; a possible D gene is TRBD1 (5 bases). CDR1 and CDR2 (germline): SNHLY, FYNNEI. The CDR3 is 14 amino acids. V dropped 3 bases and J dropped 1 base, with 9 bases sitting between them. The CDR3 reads CASSDGGGNTEAFF. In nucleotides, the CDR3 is TGTGCCAGCAGTGACGGGGGTGGGAACACTGAAGCTTTCTTT.

This chain's CDR3 is CASRSIGTGYNEQFF. DNA of the CDR3: TGTGCCAGCAGATCAATCGGGACGGGGTACAATGAGCAGTTCTTC. The V and J genes are TRBV6-5 and TRBJ2-1; D tentatively fits TRBD1 or TRBD2 (5 bases each). The V and J ends lost 6 bases and 4 bases respectively, with 16 bases between them. Germline assignment: CDR1 MNHEY and CDR2 SVGAGI. The CDR3 spans 15 residues.

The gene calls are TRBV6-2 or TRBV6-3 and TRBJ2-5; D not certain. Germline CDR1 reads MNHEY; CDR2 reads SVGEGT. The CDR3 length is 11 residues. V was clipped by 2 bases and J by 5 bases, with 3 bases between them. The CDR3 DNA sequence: TGTGCCAGCAGTTACCCGGAGACCCAGTACTTC. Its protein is CASSYPETQYF.